A single sample gave rise to the 3 T cell receptor beta chains below, sequenced in a study of shared clonotypes between healthy human individuals. This table comes from immunoSEQ multiplex PCR, and its TCRdb copy is limited to in-frame clones, with some not included. The data show some 2,000,000 clones, roughly 95% seen once. CD45RO-negative, CCR7-positively selected cells formed the naive CD8 fraction, excluding terminally differentiated effector memory CD45RA+ cells. Sequences were obtained from naive CD8+ T cells sorted from blood. The receptors originated from a man between 18 and 29 years old in good health.

This rearrangement joins TRBV6-1 to TRBJ2-1, with TRBD2 as a possible D gene (5 bases). The CDR3 has 15 amino acids. V was cut by 0 bases and J by 8 bases, with 14 bases left in between. The V gene's germline CDR1 is MNHNS and CDR2 SASEGT. CDR3 in amino acids: CASSEAGEGADEQFF. The CDR3 region has the DNA TGTGCCAGCAGTGAAGCGGGAGAGGGTGCTGATGAGCAGTTCTTC.

V and J are TRBV29-1 and TRBJ1-1; D gene unclear. The germline V and J ends were trimmed by 0 bases and 0 bases, with 8 bases remaining between them. Germline V lookup: CDR1 SQVTM, CDR2 ANQGSEA. This CDR3 has 14 residues. This CDR3 reads CSVEDPSMNTEAFF. CDR3 DNA sequence: TGCAGCGTTGAAGATCCGAGCATGAACACTGAAGCTTTCTTT.

This chain uses TRBV6-5 with TRBJ2-3, with a weak D call TRBD2 (6 bases). Per the germline V gene, CDR1 is MNHEY and CDR2 is SVGAGI. V dropped 4 bases and J dropped 5 bases, with 16 bases sitting between them. This CDR3 has 15 residues. The CDR3 region has the DNA TGTGCCAGCAGTTCCTCCTTACTAGCCCGAGATACGCAGTATTTT. It specifies CASSSSLLARDTQYF.